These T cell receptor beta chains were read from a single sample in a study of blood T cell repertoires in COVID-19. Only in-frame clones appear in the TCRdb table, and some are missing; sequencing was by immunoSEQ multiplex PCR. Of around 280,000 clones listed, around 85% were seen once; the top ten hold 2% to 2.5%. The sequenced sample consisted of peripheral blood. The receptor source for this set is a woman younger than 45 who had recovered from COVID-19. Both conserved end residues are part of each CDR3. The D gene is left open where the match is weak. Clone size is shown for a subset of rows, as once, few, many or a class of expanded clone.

DNA: TGTGCCAGCAGTCCCAGGTGGACTGGAAACACCATATATTTT; CDR3: CASSPRWTGNTIYF; V: TRBV27; size: once; J: TRBJ1-3; D: .
DNA: TGTGCCAGCAGTCCCCAGGGGCTGACAGATACGCAGTATTTT; CDR3: CASSPQGLTDTQYF; V: TRBV27; size: few; J: TRBJ2-3; D: .
DNA: TGTGCCAGCAGGTTAACAGATACGCAGTATTTT; CDR3: CASRLTDTQYF; V: TRBV6-5; size: .; J: TRBJ2-3; D: .
DNA: TGTGCCAGTAGCCCACAGGGGTGGACTGAAGCTTTCTTT; CDR3: CASSPQGWTEAFF; V: TRBV19; size: .; J: TRBJ1-1; D: TRBD1
DNA: TGTGCCAGCAGTCCTAGGGTGGGGGCATCAGATACGCAGTATTTT; CDR3: CASSPRVGASDTQYF; V: TRBV5-8; size: .; J: TRBJ2-3; D: .
DNA: TGTGCCAGCAGTGAATTATCTCCTTACTCTGGGGCCAACGTCCTGACTTTC; CDR3: CASSELSPYSGANVLTF; V: TRBV25-1; size: .; J: TRBJ2-6; D: .
DNA: TGTGCCAGCAGTTCACGCCGGGGGGCGCCCACTGAAGCTTTCTTT; CDR3: CASSSRRGAPTEAFF; V: TRBV14; size: .; J: TRBJ1-1; D: .
DNA: TGTGCCAGCAGTTACTCCCGGGGGTCTGGAAACACCATATATTTT; CDR3: CASSYSRGSGNTIYF; V: TRBV6-5; size: .; J: TRBJ1-3; D: .
DNA: TGCGCCAGCTCTCCAAATCAGGGGCCGACGAATGAAAAACTGTTTTTT; CDR3: CASSPNQGPTNEKLFF; V: TRBV5-1; size: .; J: TRBJ1-4; D: .
DNA: TGTGCCAGCAGCTTAGCATCGACTAGCGCAGGCAATGAGCAGTTCTTC; CDR3: CASSLASTSAGNEQFF; V: TRBV7-2; size: .; J: TRBJ2-1; D: TRBD2
DNA: TGTGCCAGCAGCTCCGGGACAGGGAATGTTAATGAGCAGTTCTTC; CDR3: CASSSGTGNVNEQFF; V: TRBV25-1; size: .; J: TRBJ2-1; D: TRBD1
DNA: TGCAGCGTTGAGCCTGCGGATTTAAGCACAGATACGCAGTATTTT; CDR3: CSVEPADLSTDTQYF; V: TRBV29-1; size: .; J: TRBJ2-3; D: .
DNA: TGTGCCTGGACGGTCGATGAGAGGGCTGGCTACACCTTC; CDR3: CAWTVDERAGYTF; V: TRBV30; size: .; J: TRBJ1-2; D: .
DNA: TGTGCCAGCAGCGCCTATGGTAACGGGCCCCAGCATTTT; CDR3: CASSAYGNGPQHF; V: TRBV3-1/TRBV3-2; size: .; J: TRBJ1-5; D: .
DNA: TGTGCCAGCAGTTTGGGGACAGGCAACATTCAGTACTTC; CDR3: CASSLGTGNIQYF; V: TRBV27; size: few; J: TRBJ2-4; D: TRBD1
DNA: TGTGCCAGCAGTTCTTACTACGACACTGAAGCTTTCTTT; CDR3: CASSSYYDTEAFF; V: TRBV28; size: .; J: TRBJ1-1; D: .
DNA: TGTGCCAGCAGCTTGGGACAGATGAACACTGAAGCTTTCTTT; CDR3: CASSLGQMNTEAFF; V: TRBV5-5; size: few; J: TRBJ1-1; D: .
DNA: TGTGCCAGCAGCACCGACAGGAAGGGGAACACTGAAGCTTTCTTT; CDR3: CASSTDRKGNTEAFF; V: TRBV7-2; size: .; J: TRBJ1-1; D: .
DNA: TGTGCCAGCAGTTACTCGCCGGCGGGGAAAGCTTTCTTT; CDR3: CASSYSPAGKAFF; V: TRBV6-5; size: .; J: TRBJ1-1; D: .
DNA: TGTGCCAGTAGTATAGTTCTAGCGGGGGGACCAGATACGCAGTATTTT; CDR3: CASSIVLAGGPDTQYF; V: TRBV19; size: .; J: TRBJ2-3; D: TRBD2
DNA: TGTGCCAGTAGCGACTGGAACACTGAAGCTTTCTTT; CDR3: CASSDWNTEAFF; V: TRBV19; size: .; J: TRBJ1-1; D: .
DNA: TGTGCCAGCAGCTCTTACAGGGGGCGCGACAATGAGCAGTTCTTC; CDR3: CASSSYRGRDNEQFF; V: TRBV7-3; size: .; J: TRBJ2-1; D: TRBD1
DNA: TGTGCCAGCAGTGGCAGGGACATCGGTCAGCCCCAGCATTTT; CDR3: CASSGRDIGQPQHF; V: TRBV5-6; size: .; J: TRBJ1-5; D: .
DNA: TGTGCCAGCAGTAGTGCGACTAGCGGCACAGATACGCAGTATTTT; CDR3: CASSSATSGTDTQYF; V: TRBV28; size: .; J: TRBJ2-3; D: TRBD2
DNA: TGTGCCAGCAGTGATACGGGATTCTCCTACGAGCAGTACTTC; CDR3: CASSDTGFSYEQYF; V: TRBV6-2/TRBV6-3; size: .; J: TRBJ2-7; D: .
DNA: TGCAGCGTTGAAGGGGGCAACAAAAACATTCAGTACTTC; CDR3: CSVEGGNKNIQYF; V: TRBV29-1; size: .; J: TRBJ2-4; D: .
DNA: TGTGCCAGCAGCTTGGCTAGCGGGAGGTACGAGCAGTACTTC; CDR3: CASSLASGRYEQYF; V: TRBV6-6; size: .; J: TRBJ2-7; D: TRBD2
DNA: TGTGCCAGCCGGAGACAGGGCTCTAACTATGGCTACACCTTC; CDR3: CASRRQGSNYGYTF; V: TRBV6-5; size: .; J: TRBJ1-2; D: TRBD1
DNA: TGTGCCAGCACCTCTAGCCCATCCTACGAGCAGTACTTC; CDR3: CASTSSPSYEQYF; V: TRBV6-5; size: .; J: TRBJ2-7; D: .
DNA: TGTGCCAGCAGCCAAGGAGGAGCGAATTGGGAGACCCAGTACTTC; CDR3: CASSQGGANWETQYF; V: TRBV3-1/TRBV3-2; size: .; J: TRBJ2-5; D: .
DNA: TGTGCCAGCGGAGGGCTCGGCACTGAAGCTTTCTTT; CDR3: CASGGLGTEAFF; V: TRBV28; size: .; J: TRBJ1-1; D: .
DNA: TGCGCCAGCAGCTTGGACAGTTCTAGCAATCAGCCCCAGCATTTT; CDR3: CASSLDSSSNQPQHF; V: TRBV5-1; size: .; J: TRBJ1-5; D: .
DNA: TGTGCCAGTAGTCCCCGGGAAGGGTTGAACACTGAAGCTTTCTTT; CDR3: CASSPREGLNTEAFF; V: TRBV19; size: .; J: TRBJ1-1; D: .
DNA: TGTGCCAGCAGCTTTGGAATCGGGACAGACTATGGCTACACCTTC; CDR3: CASSFGIGTDYGYTF; V: TRBV11-1; size: .; J: TRBJ1-2; D: TRBD1